This T cell receptor beta chain was observed in a study of blood T cell repertoires in COVID-19. Study at large: Donors in the United States, Italy and Spain gave samples during acute or convalescent COVID-19. Sources were T cells, B-cell-depleted T cells, or PBMCs; the material itself was cDNA or gDNA.

How the authors handled the data: Amplifying reference gene primers gave estimates of nucleated cell counts. TCRdb's table, derived via immunoSEQ multiplex PCR, lists solely in-frame clones and lacks some. V, J and clone size were drawn from that table, and D and trimming were deduced from the DNA. The sample lists 100,000 to 150,000 clones; around 89% were seen once. The V and J ends lost 4 bases and 4 bases respectively, with 9 bases between them. Germline lookup yields CDR1 MGHRA and CDR2 YSYEKL. This CDR3 contains 13 residues. This clone was recorded only once. This clonotype was sampled from a man aged 50-60 years with acute or convalescent COVID-19. The V call is TRBV4-1, the J call TRBJ2-3; possibly TRBD2 for D (6 bases). Sequenced: peripheral blood. CDR3 in DNA: TGCGCCAGCAGCCTAGGAGGGCCAGATACGCAGTATTTT. Encoded protein: CASSLGGPDTQYF.